The 13 T cell receptor beta chains below were found in one sample sequenced in a study of identical twins. TCRdb used MiXCR to reprocess the 5' RACE reads, holding one entry per CDR3 protein. The sample lists around 470,000 distinct CDR3 sequences, around 14% occurring once. This sample was shared with a second study, whose subject was yellow fever vaccine responses in identical twins.

The sample comprised CD4+ T cells sorted from blood. These receptors were collected from a woman between 18 and 29 years old in good health.

This clonotype was seen a handful of times. V and J are TRBV28 and TRBJ2-5, with TRBD1 matching 8 bases. Germline values: CDR1 MDHEN, CDR2 SYDVKM. The CDR3 sequence is 15 residues long. V was clipped by 4 bases and J by 2 bases; unmatched bases: 6. The CDR3 bases are TGTGCCAGCAGTTGGACAGGGTCCTTGCAAGAGACCCAGTACTTC. Translating it yields CASSWTGSLQETQYF.

This clonotype came up many times. The V and J genes are TRBV15 and TRBJ1-1; D might be TRBD1 (6 bases). This CDR3 comprises 12 residues. Germline V gene data show CDR1 as LNHNV and CDR2 as YYDKDF (reference sequence). Trimming pared 2 bases from V and 6 bases from J, leaving 7 bases between. CDR3 sequence: CATSRRTAEAFF. The CDR3 DNA reads as TGTGCCACCAGCAGACGGACAGCTGAAGCTTTCTTT.

The J gene is TRBJ2-5, the V gene TRBV20-1, with 7 positions matching TRBD1. V lost 8 bases to trimming and J lost 5 bases; unmatched junction nucleotides: 14. Germline values: CDR1 DFQATT, CDR2 SNEGSKA (reference sequence). The CDR3 runs 14 residues. DNA for the CDR3: TGCAGTTCAACCGTGGGCAGGGGGTCGGAGACCCAGTACTTC. Its protein is CSSTVGRGSETQYF.

This clonotype was found many times. The chain is built from TRBV14 and TRBJ2-3; TRBD2 aligns across 11 bases. Germline values: CDR1 SGHDN, CDR2 FVKESK. V was clipped by 3 bases and J by 2 bases; unmatched bases: 7. The length of the CDR3 is 17 residues. The CDR3 nucleotides read TGTGCCAGCAGCCACCCAACTAGCGGGAGTTACACAGATACGCAGTATTTT. Translating it yields CASSHPTSGSYTDTQYF.

The genes are TRBV24-1 and TRBJ2-5, with TRBD1 matching 8 bases. Germline CDR1 KGHDR, CDR2 SFDVKD. The CDR3 runs to 13 residues. Trimming cost V 7 bases and J 3 bases; bases outside gene matches: 3. CDR3 nucleotides: TGTGCCACCAGGACGACAGGGGAAGAGACCCAGTACTTC. As protein: CATRTTGEETQYF.

The CDR3 spells CASSQEGSTNYGYTF. In DNA form, the CDR3 reads TGCGCCAGCAGCCAAGAGGGGTCAACAAACTATGGCTACACCTTC. V is TRBV5-1 and J is TRBJ1-2, with D maybe TRBD1 (5 bases). Germline V gives CDR1 SGHRS, CDR2 YFSETQ. V dropped 4 bases and J dropped 2 bases, with 15 bases sitting between them. This CDR3 region has 15 residues.

This clonotype was seen repeatedly, ten times or more. The V call is TRBV5-1, the J call TRBJ1-1; D is possibly TRBD1 (6 bases). Germline V gives CDR1 SGHRS, CDR2 YFSETQ. This CDR3 spans 17 amino acids. The V end lost 4 bases, the J end lost 0 bases, and 19 bases lay between the germline ends. The CDR3 DNA sequence: TGCGCCAGCAGCCCAAGGAAACCACAGGGAATGAACACTGAAGCTTTCTTT. Its translation is CASSPRKPQGMNTEAFF.

This clonotype was detected a few times. The V and J genes are TRBV20-1 and TRBJ2-7; perhaps D is TRBD1 or TRBD2 (5 bases each). Germline assignment: CDR1 DFQATT and CDR2 SNEGSKA (reference sequence). The CDR3 consists of 14 residues. V lost 0 bases and J lost 7, with 16 bases in between. CDR3 sequence reads: CSARDAGAPLEQYF. The DNA for the CDR3 is TGCAGTGCTAGAGATGCCGGGGCTCCTTTAGAGCAGTACTTC.

The genes are TRBV7-6 and TRBJ2-2; D is possibly TRBD2 (5 bases). The V gene lost 1 base and the J gene lost 7 bases, with 13 bases spanning the gap. From germline, CDR1 is SGHVS and CDR2 FNYEAQ. The CDR3 sequence is 15 residues long. Written as DNA, the CDR3 is TGTGCCAGCAGCTTAGGTGGGAGTACTATCGGGGAGCTGTTTTTT. Translated: CASSLGGSTIGELFF.

In this sample, this clonotype turned up many times. In DNA, the CDR3 is TGTGCCAGCAGTGGACCGGGGACGTACAATGAGCAGTTCTTC. Amino acid sequence: CASSGPGTYNEQFF. The chain is built from TRBV7-6 and TRBJ2-1; either TRBD1 or TRBD2 may fit D (5 bases each). Germline V gene data show CDR1 as SGHVS and CDR2 as FNYEAQ. The CDR3 runs to 14 residues. Trimming took 6 bases from V and 4 from J, leaving 13 bases between them.

V gene TRBV29-1 combines with J gene TRBJ2-2; 10 bases fit TRBD2. The CDR3 covers 15 residues. The ends lost 6 bases at V and 6 bases at J; junction bases unmatched: 10. Germline values: CDR1 SQVTM, CDR2 ANQGSEA. Here the CDR3 reads CSVGPLAGVSGELFF. CDR3 bases: TGCAGCGTCGGGCCTCTAGCGGGAGTTTCCGGGGAGCTGTTTTTT.

This clonotype was observed a few times. V and J are TRBV3-1 and TRBJ2-5, with 10 positions matching TRBD1. Trimming removed 0 bases from V and 3 bases from J; junction bases left unmatched: 7. This CDR3 contains 17 residues. Germline V gene data show CDR1 as LGHDT and CDR2 as YNNKEL (reference sequence). The CDR3 protein is CASSQDPGTGVEETQYF. CDR3 DNA sequence: TGTGCCAGCAGCCAAGACCCCGGGACAGGGGTAGAAGAGACCCAGTACTTC.

This clonotype occurred a few times. V and J are TRBV6-2 or TRBV6-3 and TRBJ2-7; D possibly corresponds to TRBD2 (6 bases). Deletions cut 5 bases from V and 4 bases from J, with 18 bases between. The CDR3 spans 15 residues. CDR1 MNHEY and CDR2 SVGEGT come from the germline V gene. This CDR3 is CASSPSGVVLYEQYF. As DNA, the CDR3 is TGTGCCAGCAGTCCCTCGGGGGTCGTCCTATACGAGCAGTACTTC.